These 15 T cell receptor beta chains were all obtained from the same sample, sequenced in a study of CD8 T cells in Susac syndrome. Random hexamers were used to reverse transcribe roughly 0.45 to 1 ug of RNA. Via MiXCR, TCRdb re-called the immunoSEQ multiplex PCR reads, giving one row per CDR3 protein. The sample records about 180,000 distinct CDR3 sequences, under 97% being singletons. Sequenced: CD4+ T cells from PBMCs. These TCRs come from a human donor with multiple sclerosis.

The chain carries TRBV12-3 or TRBV12-4 and TRBJ1-3; D gene uncertain. The CDR3 spans 16 residues. The V end lost 2 bases, the J end lost 0 bases, and 11 bases lay between the germline ends. CDR3 region: CASSLYVGSSGNTIYF. The CDR3 coding sequence is TGTGCCAGCAGTTTATATGTCGGTAGCTCTGGAAACACCATATATTTT.

This chain connects TRBV20-1 to TRBJ1-5; 10 bases map to TRBD1. The CDR3 covers 17 residues. V was clipped by 3 bases and J by 3 bases; unmatched bases: 11. Germline V lookup: CDR1 DFQATT, CDR2 SNEGSKA (reference sequence). The CDR3 coding sequence is TGCAGTGCTAGCCGGGACAGGGGCCCCCTGACCAATCAGCCCCAGCATTTT. Translating it yields CSASRDRGPLTNQPQHF.

This sequence joins TRBV2 and TRBJ2-2, with TRBD2 matching 8 bases. CDR3 length: 20 amino acids. The V and J ends lost 7 bases and 1 base, in that order; junction bases with no gene match: 20. CDR1 SNHLY and CDR2 FYNNEI come from the germline V gene. The CDR3 loop reads CASTARSSGAYSGNTGELFF. The CDR3 DNA is TGTGCCAGCACCGCCCGTAGTAGCGGGGCCTACTCGGGGAACACCGGGGAGCTGTTTTTT.

The rearrangement links TRBV3-1 to TRBJ2-5; D unclear. V dropped 5 bases and J dropped 4 bases, with 8 bases sitting between them. The CDR3 is 12 residues long. Per germline, CDR1 LGHDT and CDR2 YNNKEL (reference sequence). CDR3: CASSSMTETQYF. CDR3 DNA: TGTGCCAGCAGCTCCATGACAGAGACCCAGTACTTC.

This chain joins TRBV7-2 and TRBJ2-7; 10 bases agree with TRBD1. After removal of 5 bases from V and 3 bases from J, the junction contained 4 bases not matched to a gene. The CDR3 runs 14 residues. The germline V gene encodes CDR1 SGHTA and CDR2 FQGNSA. This CDR3 is CASSHGQGVYEQYF. Written as DNA, the CDR3 is TGTGCCAGCAGCCACGGACAGGGGGTCTACGAGCAGTACTTC.

This clonotype was found once. This chain uses TRBV30 with TRBJ2-3, with D maybe TRBD2 (6 bases). The CDR3 runs to 15 residues. The germline V and J ends were trimmed by 4 bases and 1 base, with 15 bases remaining between them. The germline V gene encodes CDR1 GTSNPN and CDR2 SVGIG (reference sequence). This CDR3 is CAWKGGPEGTDTQYF. CDR3 sequence (DNA): TGTGCCTGGAAGGGAGGCCCGGAGGGCACAGATACGCAGTATTTT.

The chain carries TRBV15 and TRBJ2-7, with D unresolved. Germline lookup yields CDR1 LNHNV and CDR2 YYDKDF (reference sequence). CDR3 length equals 13 residues. Trimming left V 5 bases short and J 6 bases short, with 14 bases between. In DNA, the CDR3 is TGTGCCACCAGCTCTCCAAACTCGGGCGAGCAGTACTTC. Encoded protein: CATSSPNSGEQYF.

As to this clonotype: The junction shows a germline mismatch at one end, possibly a read error. This chain uses TRBV4-2 with TRBJ2-3; 11 nucleotides line up with TRBD2. The V gene's germline CDR1 is LGHNA and CDR2 YNFKEQ. The CDR3 consists of 18 residues. CDR3 DNA sequence: TGTGCCAGCAGCCCACGGTCAGTGGTAACTAGCGGGGGTGATACGCGGTATTTT. This sequence encodes CASSPRSVVTSGGDTRYF.

The V call is TRBV2, the J call TRBJ1-5, with a possible D match to TRBD1 (5 bases). V lost 4 bases and J lost 5, with 18 bases in between. This CDR3 has 16 residues. Germline V gene data show CDR1 as SNHLY and CDR2 as FYNNEI. The CDR3 coding sequence is TGTGCCAGCAGTGGGTTTACGGGGACGGCAGATCAGCCCCAGCATTTT. This gives the protein CASSGFTGTADQPQHF.

The chain carries TRBV5-6 and TRBJ1-1, with TRBD1 identical over 9 bases. This CDR3 has 13 residues. V lost 4 bases to trimming and J lost 11 bases; unmatched junction nucleotides: 9. Germline CDR1 SGHDT, CDR2 YYEEEE. The CDR3 DNA reads as TGTGCCAGCAGCCGGCCGGGACAGGGTCGGGCTTTCTTT. It yields the protein CASSRPGQGRAFF.

This clonotype was picked up a small number of times. This rearrangement joins TRBV3-1 to TRBJ2-1, with D possibly being TRBD2 (6 bases). The CDR3 extends over 15 amino acids. CDR1 and CDR2 from the germline V gene are LGHDT and YNNKEL (reference sequence). V shed 3 bases and J shed 0 bases, with 9 bases lying between them. The CDR3 reads CASSQGGSSYNEQFF. CDR3 coding DNA: TGTGCCAGCAGCCAGGGGGGTAGCTCCTACAATGAGCAGTTCTTC.

The J gene is TRBJ1-2, the V gene TRBV10-2; D remains ambiguous. This CDR3 has 12 amino acids. Germline V lookup: CDR1 WSHSY, CDR2 SAAADI. V lost 5 bases, J lost 0 bases, and 4 bases lay in between. CDR3 protein: CASSTANYGYTF. The CDR3 nucleotides read TGCGCCAGCAGTACAGCTAACTATGGCTACACCTTC.

This sequence joins TRBV6-1 and TRBJ1-5, with 7 positions matching TRBD1. The junction had 10 bases not matched to a gene; V was cut back by 6 bases and J by 2 bases. The CDR3 covers 16 residues. Germline-derived CDR1 and CDR2 are MNHNS and SASEGT. CDR3 protein: CASSRGGSDRNQPQHF. CDR3 DNA: TGTGCCAGCAGCAGGGGGGGGTCTGATCGCAATCAGCCCCAGCATTTT.

The CDR3 coding sequence is TGTGCCATCAGTGAGTTAAACTCCCGGGACTCCTACAATGAGCAGTTCTTC. Its translation is CAISELNSRDSYNEQFF. The rearrangement joins TRBV10-3 to TRBJ2-1; perhaps TRBD2 as D (5 bases). With 1 base removed from V and 0 bases from J, the gap between germline ends came to 13 bases. Per the germline V gene, CDR1 is ENHRY and CDR2 is SYGVKD. CDR3 length equals 17 residues.

The chain combines TRBV20-1 with TRBJ2-5; D gene ambiguous. V gave up 3 bases and J gave up 2 bases, with 4 bases separating them. This CDR3 region has 11 residues. Germline loops: CDR1 DFQATT, CDR2 SNEGSKA (reference sequence). The CDR3 nucleotides read TGCAGTGCTAGGGGACAAGAGACCCAGTACTTC. This translates into CSARGQETQYF.